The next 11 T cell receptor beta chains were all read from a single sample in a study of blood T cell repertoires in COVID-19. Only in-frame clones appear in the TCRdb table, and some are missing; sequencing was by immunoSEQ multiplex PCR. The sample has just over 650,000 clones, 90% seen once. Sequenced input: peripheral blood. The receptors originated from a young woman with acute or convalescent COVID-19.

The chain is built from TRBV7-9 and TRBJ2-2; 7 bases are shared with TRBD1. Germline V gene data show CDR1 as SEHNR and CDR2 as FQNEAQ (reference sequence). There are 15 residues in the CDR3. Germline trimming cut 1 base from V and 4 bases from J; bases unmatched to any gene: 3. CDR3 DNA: TGTGCCAGCAGCTTAGAAGGGGGCTTCACCGGGGAGCTGTTTTTT. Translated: CASSLEGGFTGELFF.

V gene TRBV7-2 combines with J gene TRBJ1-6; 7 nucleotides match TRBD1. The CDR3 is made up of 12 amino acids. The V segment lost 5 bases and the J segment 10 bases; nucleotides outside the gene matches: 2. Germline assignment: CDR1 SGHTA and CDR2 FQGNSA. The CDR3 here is CASSRDSSPLHF. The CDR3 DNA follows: TGTGCCAGCAGCCGGGACAGCTCACCCCTCCACTTT.

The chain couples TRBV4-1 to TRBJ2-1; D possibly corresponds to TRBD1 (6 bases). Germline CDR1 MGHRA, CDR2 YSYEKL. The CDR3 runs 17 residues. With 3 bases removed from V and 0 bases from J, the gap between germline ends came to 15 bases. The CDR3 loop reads CASSQRQVPLSYNEQFF. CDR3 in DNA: TGCGCCAGCAGCCAGAGACAGGTACCCCTCTCCTACAATGAGCAGTTCTTC.

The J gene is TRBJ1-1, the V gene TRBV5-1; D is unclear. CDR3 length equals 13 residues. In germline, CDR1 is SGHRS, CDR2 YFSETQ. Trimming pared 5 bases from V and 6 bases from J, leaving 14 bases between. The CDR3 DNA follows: TGCGCCAGCAGTCCGGGCCCCGGGGCTGAAGCTTTCTTT. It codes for CASSPGPGAEAFF.

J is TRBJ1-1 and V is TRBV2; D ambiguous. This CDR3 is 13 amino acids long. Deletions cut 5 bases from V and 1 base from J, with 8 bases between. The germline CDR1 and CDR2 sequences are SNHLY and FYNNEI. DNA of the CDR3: TGTGCCAGCAGTTGGCAGGAGAACACTGAAGCTTTCTTT. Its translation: CASSWQENTEAFF.

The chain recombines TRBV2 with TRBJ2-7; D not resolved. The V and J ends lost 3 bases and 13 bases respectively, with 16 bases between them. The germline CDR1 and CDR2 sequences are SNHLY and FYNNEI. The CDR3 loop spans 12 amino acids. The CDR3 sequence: CASSDRALLIYF. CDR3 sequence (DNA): TGTGCCAGCAGTGATAGAGCCCTCCTAATTTACTTC.

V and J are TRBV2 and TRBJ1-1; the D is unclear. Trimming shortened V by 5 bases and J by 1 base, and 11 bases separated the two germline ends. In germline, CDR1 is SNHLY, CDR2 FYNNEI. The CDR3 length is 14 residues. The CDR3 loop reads CASSPSRQNTEAFF. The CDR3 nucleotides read TGTGCCAGCAGTCCATCCCGACAGAACACTGAAGCTTTCTTT.

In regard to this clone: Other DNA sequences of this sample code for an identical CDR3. CDR3 nucleotides: TGTGCCAGTAGTATAGCCACAGGGTATGGCTACACCTTC. It specifies CASSIATGYGYTF. V is TRBV19 and J is TRBJ1-2, with a possible D match to TRBD1 (6 bases). Germline V gives CDR1 LNHDA, CDR2 SQIVND (reference sequence). V gave up 1 base and J gave up 5 bases, with 8 bases separating them. CDR3 length: 13 amino acids. The full variable domain, completed using reference TRBV19 and TRBJ1-2, is DGGITQSPKYLFRKEGQNVTLSCEQNLNHDAMYWYRQDPGQGLRLIYYSQIVNDFQKGDIAEGYSVSREKKESFPLTVTSAQKNPTAFYLCASSIATGYGYTFGSGTRLTVV.

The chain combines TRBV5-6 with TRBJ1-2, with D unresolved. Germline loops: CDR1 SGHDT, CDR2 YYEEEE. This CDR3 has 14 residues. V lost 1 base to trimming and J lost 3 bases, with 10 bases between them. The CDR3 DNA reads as TGTGCCAGCAGCTTGAAGAGGTCGGACTATGGCTACACCTTC. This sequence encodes CASSLKRSDYGYTF.

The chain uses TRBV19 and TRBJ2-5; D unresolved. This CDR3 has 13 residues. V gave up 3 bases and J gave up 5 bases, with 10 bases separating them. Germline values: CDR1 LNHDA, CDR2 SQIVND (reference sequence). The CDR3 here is CASSIRGKETQYF. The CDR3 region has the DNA TGTGCCAGTAGTATCCGAGGAAAGGAGACCCAGTACTTC.

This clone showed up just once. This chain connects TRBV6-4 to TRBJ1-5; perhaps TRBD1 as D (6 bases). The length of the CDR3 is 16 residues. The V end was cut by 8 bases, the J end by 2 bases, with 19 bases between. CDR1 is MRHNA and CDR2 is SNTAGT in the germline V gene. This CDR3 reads CASREVQGRRNQPQHF. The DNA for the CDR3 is TGTGCCAGCCGAGAGGTTCAGGGGAGACGCAATCAGCCCCAGCATTTT.